The 15 T cell receptor beta chains reported below all come from one sample, sequenced in a study of T-cell memory formation after mild COVID-19. TCRdb independently ran MiXCR on the 5' RACE reads; one entry per CDR3 protein. Counted here are around 99,000 distinct CDR3 sequences, around 15% occurring once; the ten biggest clones make up around two fifths. The sample consisted of PBMCs or a T cell subset sorted from them (not recorded which). These receptors all come from a young man who had mild COVID-19 (a few samples of this study predate the infection). Cell type and time point are not known.

This clonotype was picked up a small number of times. This rearrangement joins TRBV19 to TRBJ1-1, with unresolved D. V was shortened by 3 bases and J by 1 base, with 9 bases between the two germline ends. Germline CDR1 LNHDA, CDR2 SQIVND (reference sequence). This CDR3 is 14 amino acids long. The CDR3 spells CASSIGRANTEAFF. DNA of the CDR3: TGTGCCAGTAGTATCGGCCGGGCGAACACTGAAGCTTTCTTT.

The sample holds a few counts of this clonotype. The genes are TRBV7-6 and TRBJ2-4; 9 bases are a match to TRBD1. The germline gives CDR1 SGHVS, CDR2 FNYEAQ. The trim removed 4 bases at V and 3 bases at J, leaving 7 bases unmatched. The CDR3 is made up of 16 amino acids. CDR3 region: CASSSWTGVDKNIQYF. CDR3 nucleotides: TGTGCCAGCAGCTCCTGGACAGGGGTAGACAAAAACATTCAGTACTTC.

The V and J genes are TRBV28 and TRBJ2-7, with D unresolved. Trimming pared 7 bases from V and 1 base from J, leaving 5 bases between. Germline-derived CDR1 and CDR2 are MDHEN and SYDVKM. The CDR3 spans 11 residues. CDR3 amino acids: CASTDSYEQYV. In DNA, the CDR3 is TGTGCCAGCACAGATTCCTACGAGCAGTACGTC.

This clonotype occurred a few times. The chain recombines TRBV7-3 with TRBJ1-2, with D perhaps matching TRBD1 (5 bases). Looked up from germline, CDR1 is SGHTA and CDR2 is FQGTGA. The CDR3 loop spans 15 amino acids. The V end was cut by 5 bases, the J end by 6 bases, with 19 bases between. The DNA of the CDR3 is TGTGCCAGCAGCACCACCGGACACCCGTATGATGGCTACACCTTC. Translated, it gives CASSTTGHPYDGYTF. The full variable domain, in which reference TRBV7-3 and TRBJ1-2 provide the parts outside the CDR3, is GAGVSQTPSNKVTEKGKYVELRCDPISGHTALYWYRQSLGQGPEFLIYFQGTGAADDSGLPNDRFFAVRPEGSVSTLKIQRTERGDSAVYLCASSTTGHPYDGYTFGSGTRLTVV.

This clonotype was observed once. The chain is built from TRBV25-1 and TRBJ1-5, with TRBD1 matching over 7 bases. This CDR3 contains 15 residues. Germline trimming cut 8 bases from V and 3 bases from J; bases unmatched to any gene: 10. Germline V lookup: CDR1 MGHDK, CDR2 SYGVNS. The CDR3 nucleotides are TGTGCCAGCGATGAGACTACAGGGGTCAATCAGCCCCAGCATTTT. This translates into CASDETTGVNQPQHF.

This clonotype was seen only a few times. The J gene is TRBJ2-1, the V gene TRBV20-1; 9 bases fit TRBD2. Per the germline V gene, CDR1 is DFQATT and CDR2 is SNEGSKA (reference sequence). Trimming at V came to 2 bases and at J to 5 bases, leaving 16 bases not matched to a gene. CDR3 length: 18 amino acids. Here the CDR3 DNA reads TGCAGTGCTAGAACTGACTACCTAGCGGGGATAATGGACAATGAGCAGTTCTTC. Translating gives CSARTDYLAGIMDNEQFF.

The gene calls are TRBV15 and TRBJ2-7; D possibly uses TRBD1 or TRBD2 (5 bases each). The CDR3 is 14 amino acids. The germline V gene has CDR1 LNHNV and CDR2 YYDKDF (reference sequence). Trimming left V 4 bases short and J 3 bases short, with 13 bases between. The CDR3, as DNA: TGTGCCACCAGCATCCGGGGCCTGGGCTACGAGCAGTACTTC. Translation gives CATSIRGLGYEQYF.

V gene TRBV4-1 combines with J gene TRBJ1-5; no clear D gene. Germline CDR1 is MGHRA and CDR2 is YSYEKL. Between the trimmed V and J ends, which lost 1 base and 10 bases, there was a span of 11 bases. The CDR3 length is 13 residues. CDR3 bases: TGCGCCAGCAGCCAAGGGTCAGGCAACCCCCAGCATTTT. Translation: CASSQGSGNPQHF.

The V call is TRBV12-3 or TRBV12-4, the J call TRBJ1-3; D uncertain. The CDR3 is 14 amino acids. V lost 3 bases, J lost 6 bases, and 12 bases lay in between. The DNA for the CDR3 is TGTGCCAGCAGTTTTCTTAAGATGGAAAACACCATATATTTT. The encoded protein is CASSFLKMENTIYF.

This chain joins TRBV7-2 and TRBJ1-1, with 8 bases aligning to TRBD1. The germline gives CDR1 SGHTA, CDR2 FQGNSA. The CDR3 has 14 residues. Trimming took 5 bases from V and 5 from J; bases not matched to a gene: 7. The CDR3 DNA reads as TGTGCCAGCAGCGAAAGGACAGGGAGGACTGAAGCTTTCTTT. Translated: CASSERTGRTEAFF.

This clonotype was picked up a small number of times. The CDR3 protein is CASTQSGRASYEQYF. The DNA of the CDR3 is TGTGCCAGCACCCAAAGTGGCAGGGCCTCCTACGAGCAGTACTTC. The V gene is TRBV12-3 or TRBV12-4, the J gene TRBJ2-7; tentative D call: TRBD1 (5 bases). The CDR3 loop spans 15 amino acids. Trimming took 7 bases from V and 0 from J, leaving 16 bases between them.

Only a few counts were recorded for this clonotype. The chain couples TRBV11-2 to TRBJ2-1; TRBD2 matches at 11 bases. The CDR3 extends over 16 amino acids. The germline gives CDR1 SGHAT, CDR2 FQNNGV. Germline trimming cut 5 bases from V and 2 bases from J; bases unmatched to any gene: 5. The CDR3 here is CASSGSGGGPYNEQFF. DNA for the CDR3: TGTGCCAGCAGCGGTAGCGGGGGGGGCCCCTACAATGAGCAGTTCTTC.

The J gene is TRBJ2-7, the V gene TRBV15, with D uncertain. The CDR3 loop spans 16 amino acids. Trimming left V 0 bases short and J 3 bases short, with 15 bases between. From germline, CDR1 is LNHNV and CDR2 YYDKDF (reference sequence). CDR3 nucleotides: TGTGCCACCAGCAGAGATCTATGGGGAAGGGTCTACGAGCAGTACTTC. The encoded protein is CATSRDLWGRVYEQYF.

This clonotype was detected ten times or more. V and J are TRBV7-8 and TRBJ2-7; tentatively, D is TRBD1 (6 bases). This CDR3 is built from 15 residues. CDR1 is SGHVS, CDR2 FQNEAQ, per germline. V was trimmed by 5 bases and J by 0 bases, leaving 14 bases between them. The CDR3 sequence is CASSQHQGPSYEQYF. Here the CDR3 DNA reads TGTGCCAGCAGCCAGCACCAGGGGCCCTCCTACGAGCAGTACTTC.

Many counts were recorded for this clonotype. The J gene is TRBJ2-1, the V gene TRBV20-1; a possible D gene is TRBD1 (6 bases). This CDR3 comprises 11 residues. Trimming removed 6 bases at V and 4 bases at J, with 7 bases between. Germline V gene lookup returns CDR1 DFQATT and CDR2 SNEGSKA (reference sequence). CDR3 residues: CSAGQYNEQFF. The CDR3 DNA sequence: TGCAGTGCCGGACAGTACAATGAGCAGTTCTTC.